This T cell receptor beta chain was identified during a study of monozygotic twins with inflammatory bowel disease. Points from the study as a whole: Repertoire similarity did not differ between concordant and discordant twins, perhaps due to limited power. People with IBD had fewer clonotypes in common with others than healthy twins did, especially with disease activity.

A note on this clonotype: Its antigen is as yet unknown.

cDNA was made in eight separate reactions per sample. TCRdb re-called the 5' RACE reads; every CDR3 protein appears as one record, without DNA. This repertoire includes approximately 200,000 distinct CDR3 sequences. The total RNA came straight from whole blood, and T cells were not sorted beforehand. This CDR3 has 15 amino acids. The germline CDR1 and CDR2 sequences are SGHRS and YFSETQ. Sequenced: blood. The chain uses TRBV5-1 and TRBJ1-4; the D gene TCRdb calls, TRBD1, cannot be checked with no DNA. This receptor was obtained from a human donor with ulcerative colitis or Crohn's disease, or a healthy co-twin of an affected twin (not recorded which). This chain's CDR3 is CASSMGQAGGEKLFF.